Each of the 3 T cell receptor beta chains below was sequenced from the same sample in a study of T cell repertoires in cytomegalovirus infection. Their target antigens are unknown. TCRdb used MiXCR to reprocess the reads, holding one entry per CDR3 protein. The sample lists under 500,000 distinct CDR3 sequences, more than 40% occurring once. Sequenced material: cultured PBMCs, taken from culture after CMV antigen stimulation. All receptors derive from a human donor in good health (CMV status not recorded). Some clones in this sample may be carry-over from other donors' samples.

This clonotype has only a few counts. The chain is built from TRBV19 and TRBJ2-7; no clear D. The germline V and J ends were trimmed by 5 bases and 7 bases, with 15 bases remaining between them. This CDR3 spans 13 amino acids. Germline V CDR1 and CDR2: LNHDA, SQIVND (reference sequence). CDR3 loop: CASSGGLFGEQYF. The DNA for the CDR3 is TGTGCCAGTAGTGGTGGTCTCTTCGGGGAGCAGTACTTC.

This clonotype was seen at least ten times. The chain uses TRBV7-2 and TRBJ2-3; D may be TRBD1 (6 bases). Looked up from germline, CDR1 is SGHTA and CDR2 is FQGNSA. CDR3 length: 15 residues. V lost 5 bases and J 1 base, leaving 13 bases between the germline ends. The CDR3 protein is CASSTVGAGTDTQYF. CDR3 sequence (DNA): TGTGCCAGCAGCACAGTGGGGGCAGGCACAGATACGCAGTATTTT.

This clonotype has only a few counts. The chain carries TRBV19 and TRBJ1-1; no firm D call. Germline V gives CDR1 LNHDA, CDR2 SQIVND (reference sequence). This CDR3 comprises 14 residues. V shed 5 bases and J shed 2 bases, with 12 bases lying between them. For the CDR3, the DNA is TGTGCCAGTAGTGATCCCGGGTCTAACACTGAAGCTTTCTTT. Translating it yields CASSDPGSNTEAFF.